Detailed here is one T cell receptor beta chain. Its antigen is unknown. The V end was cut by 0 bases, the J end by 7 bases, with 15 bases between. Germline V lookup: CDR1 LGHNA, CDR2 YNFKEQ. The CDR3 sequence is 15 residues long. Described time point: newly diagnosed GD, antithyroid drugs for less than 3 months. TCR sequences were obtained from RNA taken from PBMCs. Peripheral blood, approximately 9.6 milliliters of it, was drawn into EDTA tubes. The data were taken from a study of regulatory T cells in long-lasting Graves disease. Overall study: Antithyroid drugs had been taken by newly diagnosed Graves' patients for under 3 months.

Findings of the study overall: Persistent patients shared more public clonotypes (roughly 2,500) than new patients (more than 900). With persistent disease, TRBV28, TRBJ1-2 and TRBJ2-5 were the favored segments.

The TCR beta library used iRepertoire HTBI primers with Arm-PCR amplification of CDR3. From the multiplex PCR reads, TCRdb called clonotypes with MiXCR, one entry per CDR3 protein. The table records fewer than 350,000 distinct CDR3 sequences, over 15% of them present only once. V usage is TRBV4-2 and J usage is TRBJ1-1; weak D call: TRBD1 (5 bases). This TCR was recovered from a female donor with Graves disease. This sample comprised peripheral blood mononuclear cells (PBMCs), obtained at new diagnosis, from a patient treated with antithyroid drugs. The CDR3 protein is CASSQESGPLYEAFF. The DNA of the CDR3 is TGTGCCAGCAGCCAAGAGTCAGGGCCTTTATATGAAGCTTTCTTT.